This TCR beta chain stems from a study of metastatic and nonmetastatic thyroid tumors. Overall study context: Repertoires from malignant and benign thyroid patients were compared across blood and tumor or nodule tissue.

Patients were all untreated before their thyroid surgery. Regarding the study as a whole: Reports indicated that malignant thyroid tumors showed significantly higher TCR beta diversity than benign nodules did, in blood and tumor.

In regard to this clone: Its antigen is unidentified.

MiXCR reprocessed the PCR reads for TCRdb. The data show some 15,000 clones, approximately 3.7% seen once. The CDR3 has 15 residues. With 6 bases clipped from V and 2 bases from J, the junction kept 8 bases outside the gene matches. Germline CDR1 DFQATT, CDR2 SNEGSKA (reference sequence). The sequenced sample was tumor tissue. The receptor was derived from a female donor with papillary thyroid cancer or a benign thyroid nodule (not recorded which). Some clones in this sample may be carry-over from other donors' samples. The chain joins TRBV20-1 to TRBJ2-1; 9 nucleotides agree with TRBD2. The CDR3 DNA is TGCAGTGCGTGGTCGGCTAGCGGGACCTACAATGAGCAGTTCTTC. Translating it yields CSAWSASGTYNEQFF.